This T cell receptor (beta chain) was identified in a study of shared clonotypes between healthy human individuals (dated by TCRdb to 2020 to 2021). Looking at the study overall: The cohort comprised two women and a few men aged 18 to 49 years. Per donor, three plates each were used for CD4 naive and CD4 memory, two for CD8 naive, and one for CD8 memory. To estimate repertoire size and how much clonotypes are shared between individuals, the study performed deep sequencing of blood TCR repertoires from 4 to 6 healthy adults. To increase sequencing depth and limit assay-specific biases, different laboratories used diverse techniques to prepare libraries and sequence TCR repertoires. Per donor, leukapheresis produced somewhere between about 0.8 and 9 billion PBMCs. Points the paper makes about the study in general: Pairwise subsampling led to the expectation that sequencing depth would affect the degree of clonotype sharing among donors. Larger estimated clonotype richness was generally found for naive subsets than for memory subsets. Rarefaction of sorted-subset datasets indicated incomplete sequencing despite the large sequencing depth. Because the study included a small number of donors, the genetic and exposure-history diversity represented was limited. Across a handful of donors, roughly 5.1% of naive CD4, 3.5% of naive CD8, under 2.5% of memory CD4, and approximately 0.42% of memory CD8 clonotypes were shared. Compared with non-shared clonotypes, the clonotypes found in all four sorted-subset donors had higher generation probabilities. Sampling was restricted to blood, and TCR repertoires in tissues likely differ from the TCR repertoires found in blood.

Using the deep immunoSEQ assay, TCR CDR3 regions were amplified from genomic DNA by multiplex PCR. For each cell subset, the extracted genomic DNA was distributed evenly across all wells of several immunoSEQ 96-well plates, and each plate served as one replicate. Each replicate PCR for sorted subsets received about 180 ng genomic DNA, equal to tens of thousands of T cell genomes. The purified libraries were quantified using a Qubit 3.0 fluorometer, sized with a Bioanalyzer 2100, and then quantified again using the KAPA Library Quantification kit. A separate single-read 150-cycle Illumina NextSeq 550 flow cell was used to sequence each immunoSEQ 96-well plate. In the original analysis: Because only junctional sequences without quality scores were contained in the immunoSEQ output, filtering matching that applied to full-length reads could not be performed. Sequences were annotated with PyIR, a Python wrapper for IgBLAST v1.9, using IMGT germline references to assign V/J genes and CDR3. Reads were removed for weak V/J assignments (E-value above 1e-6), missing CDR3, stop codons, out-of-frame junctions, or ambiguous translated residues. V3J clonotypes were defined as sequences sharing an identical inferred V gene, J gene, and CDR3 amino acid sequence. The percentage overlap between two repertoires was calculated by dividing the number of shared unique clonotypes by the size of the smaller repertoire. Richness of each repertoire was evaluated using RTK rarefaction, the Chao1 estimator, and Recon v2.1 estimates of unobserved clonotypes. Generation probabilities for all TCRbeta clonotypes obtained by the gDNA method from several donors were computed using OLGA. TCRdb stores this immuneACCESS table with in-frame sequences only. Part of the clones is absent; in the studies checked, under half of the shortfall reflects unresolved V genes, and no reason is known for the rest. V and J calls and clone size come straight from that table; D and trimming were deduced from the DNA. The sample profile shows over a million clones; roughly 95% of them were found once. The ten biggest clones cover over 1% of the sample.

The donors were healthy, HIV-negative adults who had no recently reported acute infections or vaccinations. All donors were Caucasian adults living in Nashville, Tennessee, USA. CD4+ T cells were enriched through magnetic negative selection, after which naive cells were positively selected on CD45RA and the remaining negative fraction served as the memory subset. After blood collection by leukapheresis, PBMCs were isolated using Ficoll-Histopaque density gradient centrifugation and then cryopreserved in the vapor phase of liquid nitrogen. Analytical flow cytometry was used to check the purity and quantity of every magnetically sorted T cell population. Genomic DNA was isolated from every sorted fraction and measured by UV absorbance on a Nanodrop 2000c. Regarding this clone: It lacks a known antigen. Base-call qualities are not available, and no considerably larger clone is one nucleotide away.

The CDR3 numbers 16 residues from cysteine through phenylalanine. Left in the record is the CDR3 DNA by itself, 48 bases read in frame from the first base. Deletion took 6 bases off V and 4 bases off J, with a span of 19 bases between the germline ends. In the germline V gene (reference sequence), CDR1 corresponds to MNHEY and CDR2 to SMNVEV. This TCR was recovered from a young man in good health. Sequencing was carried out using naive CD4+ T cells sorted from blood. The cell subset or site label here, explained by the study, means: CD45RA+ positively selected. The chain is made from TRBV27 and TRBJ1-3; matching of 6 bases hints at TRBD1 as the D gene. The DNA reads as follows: TGTGCCAGCAGCCGTAGCACCGGGACATTCGGAAACACCATATATTTT. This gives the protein CASSRSTGTFGNTIYF.